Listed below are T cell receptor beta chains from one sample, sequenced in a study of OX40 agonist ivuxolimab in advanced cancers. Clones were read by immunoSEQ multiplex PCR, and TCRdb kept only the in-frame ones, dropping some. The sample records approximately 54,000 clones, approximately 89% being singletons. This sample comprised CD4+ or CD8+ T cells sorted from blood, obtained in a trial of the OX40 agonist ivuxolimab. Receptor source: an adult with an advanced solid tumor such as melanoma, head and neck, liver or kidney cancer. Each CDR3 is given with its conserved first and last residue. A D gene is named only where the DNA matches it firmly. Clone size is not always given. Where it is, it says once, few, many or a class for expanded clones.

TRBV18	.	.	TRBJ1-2	TGTGCCAGCTCATTACGCCGGTGGGGAGCTAACTATGGCTACACCTTC	CASSLRRWGANYGYTF
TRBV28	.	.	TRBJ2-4	TGTGCCAGCGCCCTCGCTCAGACGAACATTCAGTACTTC	CASALAQTNIQYF
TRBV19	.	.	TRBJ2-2	TGTGCCAGTAGTACCCGCGGAGACACCGGGGAGCTGTTTTTT	CASSTRGDTGELFF
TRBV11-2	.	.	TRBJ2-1	TGTGCCAGCAGCCCAAATCAGGGAGTACTCTCCTACAATGAGCAGTTCTTC	CASSPNQGVLSYNEQFF
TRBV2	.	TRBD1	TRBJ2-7	TGTGCCAGCAGGGTCGGGACAGGGGTCTACGAGCAGTACTTC	CASRVGTGVYEQYF
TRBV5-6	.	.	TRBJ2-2	TGTGCCAGCAGCACACAGAACACCGGGGAGCTGTTTTTT	CASSTQNTGELFF
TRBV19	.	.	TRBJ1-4	TGTGCCAGTAACCCCGACAGGTGGAGCACTGAAAAACTGTTTTTT	CASNPDRWSTEKLFF
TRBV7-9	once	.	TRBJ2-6	TGTGCCAGCAGCTTAGGTGGATCTGGGGCCAACGTCCTGACTTTC	CASSLGGSGANVLTF
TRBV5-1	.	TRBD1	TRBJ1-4	TGCGCCAGCAGCTTGGGGGATACAGGGGGAGAAAAACTGTTTTTT	CASSLGDTGGEKLFF
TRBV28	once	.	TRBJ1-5	TGTGCCAGCAGAGCCAGGGGAGGAACCTTCAATCAGCCCCAGCATTTT	CASRARGGTFNQPQHF
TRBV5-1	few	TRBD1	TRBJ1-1	TGCGCCAGCAGCTTGGGTTGGACAGGGGCCACTGAAGCTTTCTTT	CASSLGWTGATEAFF
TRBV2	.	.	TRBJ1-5	TGTGCCAGCAGTCATGAGGGGGGATGGGGTCAGCCCCAGCATTTT	CASSHEGGWGQPQHF
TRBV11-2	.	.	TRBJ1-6	TGTGCCAGCAGCTTACCAGGGGAATCACCCCTCCACTTT	CASSLPGESPLHF
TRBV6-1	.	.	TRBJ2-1	TGTGCCAGCAGTGAAGCGGGGGGGCAGTTCTTC	CASSEAGGQFF
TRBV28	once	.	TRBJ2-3	TGTGCCAGCAGTTCCCCCTCGACCCCTCACGATACGCAGTATTTT	CASSSPSTPHDTQYF
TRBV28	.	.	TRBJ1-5	TGTGCCAGCAGTCCCCCTACAGGTGAGGGGGGCAATCAGCCCCAGCATTTT	CASSPPTGEGGNQPQHF
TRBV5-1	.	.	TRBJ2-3	TGCGCCAGCAGCGTCGGGACATCCACCCGCACAGATACGCAGTATTTT	CASSVGTSTRTDTQYF
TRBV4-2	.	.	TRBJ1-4	TGTGCCAGCAGCCAAGTACAGGGAGGTTGGGGGAATGAAAAACTGTTTTTT	CASSQVQGGWGNEKLFF
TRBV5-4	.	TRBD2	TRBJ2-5	TGTGCCAGCACCCTAGCGGGAGCCCAAGAGACCCAGTACTTC	CASTLAGAQETQYF
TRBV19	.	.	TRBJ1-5	TGTGCCAGTACCCCCGGAAGGGACGCTGACAATCAGCCCCAGCATTTT	CASTPGRDADNQPQHF
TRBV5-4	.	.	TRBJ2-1	TGTGCCAGCACCTACGCCTCTTCCCGAAGAGAGCAGTTCTTC	CASTYASSRREQFF
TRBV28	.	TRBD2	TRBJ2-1	TGTGCCAGCAGTTCGGACCCTGGACTAGCGGGGGGGCCCAATGAGCAGTTCTTC	CASSSDPGLAGGPNEQFF
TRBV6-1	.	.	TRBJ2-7	TGTGCCAGCAGGGACTTTCTCTACGAGCAGTACTTC	CASRDFLYEQYF
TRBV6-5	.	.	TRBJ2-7	TGTGCCAGTTCCACCTACGAGCAGTACTTC	CASSTYEQYF
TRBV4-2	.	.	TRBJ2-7	TGTGCCAGCAGCCCTCGGGACATGGTCACCTACGAGCAGTACTTC	CASSPRDMVTYEQYF
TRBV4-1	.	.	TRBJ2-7	TGCGCCAGCAGCCGGACCGGGACCAACTACGAGCAGTACTTC	CASSRTGTNYEQYF
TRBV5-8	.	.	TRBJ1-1	TGTGCCAGCAGCCAAGAAGGATCGAACACTGAAGCTTTCTTT	CASSQEGSNTEAFF
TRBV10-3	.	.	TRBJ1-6	TGTGCCATCACCGCAGGGACAAATTCACCCCTCCACTTT	CAITAGTNSPLHF
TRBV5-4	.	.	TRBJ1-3	TGTGCCAGCAGCCCAGCAGGGGATCCCTCTGGAAACACCATATATTTT	CASSPAGDPSGNTIYF
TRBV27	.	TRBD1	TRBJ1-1	TGTGCCAGCAGTCCCTGGGACAGGGGATACACTGAAGCTTTCTTT	CASSPWDRGYTEAFF
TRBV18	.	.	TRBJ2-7	TGTGCCAGCTCACCACAATTGGATGCGCCCTACGAGCAGTACTTC	CASSPQLDAPYEQYF
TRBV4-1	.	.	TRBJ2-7	TGTGCCAGCAGCCCTGGGAGCCGCACCTACGAGCAGTACTTC	CASSPGSRTYEQYF
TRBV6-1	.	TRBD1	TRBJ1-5	TGTGCCAGCACCACAGGGGGCTGGAATCAGCCCCAGCATTTT	CASTTGGWNQPQHF
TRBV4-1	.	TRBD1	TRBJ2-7	TGCGCCAGCAGCCTCCGACAGGGGGCCAACGAGCAGTACTTC	CASSLRQGANEQYF
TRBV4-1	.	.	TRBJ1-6	TGCGCCAGCAGCCAAGGACCGAGGAGCTCCTATAATTCACCCCTCCACTTT	CASSQGPRSSYNSPLHF
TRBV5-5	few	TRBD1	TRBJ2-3	TGTGCCAGCAGCTCTTACAGGGGGGGCACAGATACGCAGTATTTT	CASSSYRGGTDTQYF
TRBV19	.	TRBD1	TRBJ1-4	TGTGCCAGTAGTAGGACAGGTGTCGGTAATGAAAAACTGTTTTTT	CASSRTGVGNEKLFF
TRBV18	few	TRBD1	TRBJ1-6	TGTGCCAGCTCACCGGGGGGACAGGGGTTTTCACCCCTCCACTTT	CASSPGGQGFSPLHF
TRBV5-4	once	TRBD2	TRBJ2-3	TGTGCCAGCAGCGGGGTGATCGGTAGCGGGAGGACAGATACGCAGTATTTT	CASSGVIGSGRTDTQYF
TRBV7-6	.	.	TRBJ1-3	TGTGCCAGCAGCCTGACAGAGTCTAACACCATATATTTT	CASSLTESNTIYF